The 20 T cell receptor beta chains presented below share a single source sample, sequenced in a study of T cell responses to AZD1222 COVID-19 vaccine. Profiled with immunoSEQ multiplex PCR; TCRdb holds only in-frame clones, not every one. The sample consists of some 96,000 clones, 87% of them appearing once. The input for sequencing was peripheral blood, taken on day 0 of MenACWY control vaccination. All receptors derive from an adult in good health.

The J gene is TRBJ2-3, the V gene TRBV9; TRBD2 aligns across 8 bases. CDR1 and CDR2 (germline): SGDLS, YYNGEE. The CDR3 is made up of 17 amino acids. The J segment lost 4 bases and the V segment lost 3 bases, leaving 13 bases of the junction unmatched. CDR3 nucleotide sequence: TGTGCCAGCAGCGGGCCCGGGGGGGAGGGCCTTTCAGATACGCAGTATTTT. Protein: CASSGPGGEGLSDTQYF.

A few counts support this clone. The chain links TRBV7-3 to TRBJ2-1; 9 nucleotides match TRBD1. J lost 8 bases, V lost 2 bases, and 10 bases had no gene match. This CDR3 has 16 residues. CDR1 is SGHTA, CDR2 FQGTGA, per germline. The CDR3 loop reads CASSLAGTGNVDEQFF. The CDR3 DNA is TGTGCCAGCAGCTTAGCCGGGACAGGGAATGTGGATGAGCAGTTCTTC.

The chain recombines TRBV7-9 with TRBJ1-1, with D tentatively TRBD1 (5 bases). The germline V gene has CDR1 SEHNR and CDR2 FQNEAQ (reference sequence). Trimming left V 7 bases short and J 4 bases short, with 19 bases between. CDR3 length: 15 amino acids. CDR3 sequence (DNA): TGTGCCAGCATCCCAGAACAGGTACCACGCACTGAAGCTTTCTTT. Translation gives CASIPEQVPRTEAFF.

This chain joins TRBV9 and TRBJ2-6; no definite D call. The CDR3 consists of 15 residues. Germline V gene sequence: CDR1 SGDLS, CDR2 YYNGEE. The V and J ends lost 0 bases and 1 base respectively, with 5 bases between them. In DNA form, the CDR3 reads TGTGCCAGCAGCGTAGAGGGTTCTGGGGCCAACGTCCTGACTTTC. It codes for CASSVEGSGANVLTF.

This clone was counted once. The gene calls are TRBV5-1 and TRBJ1-1, with D unclear. CDR1 and CDR2 from the germline V gene are SGHRS and YFSETQ. Trimming stripped 6 bases from V and 13 bases from J, with 13 bases between. This CDR3 comprises 10 residues. The CDR3 reads CASTPPVYFF. Written as DNA, the CDR3 is TGCGCCAGCACCCCACCCGTTTATTTCTTT.

The chain links TRBV24-1 to TRBJ1-5, with D perhaps TRBD1 (6 bases). CDR3 size: 15 residues. V was cut by 2 bases and J by 3 bases, with 10 bases left in between. Germline CDR1 KGHDR, CDR2 SFDVKD. This CDR3 reads CATSDSGQINQPQHF. CDR3 nucleotides: TGTGCCACCAGTGATTCAGGACAGATCAATCAGCCCCAGCATTTT.

The chain uses TRBV4-3 and TRBJ2-2; 9 nucleotides align to TRBD1. This CDR3 has 16 amino acids. CDR1 is LGHNA and CDR2 is YSLEER in the germline V gene. Trimming cost V 5 bases and J 0 bases; bases outside gene matches: 4. The CDR3 sequence: CASSVQGATNTGELFF. In DNA, the CDR3 is TGCGCCAGCAGCGTACAGGGGGCAACGAACACCGGGGAGCTGTTTTTT.

The chain links TRBV7-9 to TRBJ2-5, with TRBD1 as a possible D gene (6 bases). The CDR3 has 14 amino acids. Trimming cost V 3 bases and J 3 bases, with 11 bases left between them. In germline, CDR1 is SEHNR, CDR2 FQNEAQ (reference sequence). The CDR3 region has the DNA TGTGCCAGCAGCTTCCCCAACAGGGAAGAGACCCAGTACTTC. The encoded protein is CASSFPNREETQYF.

This clone was observed a single time. This chain connects TRBV4-2 to TRBJ2-1, with 13 bases lining up with TRBD2. CDR1 is LGHNA and CDR2 is YNFKEQ in the germline V gene. The CDR3 is 17 amino acids. V gave up 5 bases and J gave up 2 bases; unmatched junction bases: 6. CDR3 sequence: CASSGGLAGTTYNEQFF. For the CDR3, the DNA is TGTGCCAGCAGCGGGGGACTAGCGGGGACAACCTACAATGAGCAGTTCTTC.

The rearrangement uses TRBV30 and TRBJ2-5, with TRBD1 matching 9 bases. CDR1 is GTSNPN and CDR2 is SVGIG in the germline V gene (reference sequence). The CDR3 loop spans 15 amino acids. With V trimmed by 1 base and J by 5 bases, 8 bases remained unmatched. CDR3 loop: CAWSGIQGAGETQYF. In DNA form, the CDR3 reads TGTGCCTGGAGTGGAATACAGGGGGCTGGGGAGACCCAGTACTTC. The whole variable domain, remainder taken from reference TRBV30 and TRBJ2-5, is SQTIHQWPATLVQPVGSPLSLECTVEGTSNPNLYWYRQAAGRGLQLLFYSVGIGQISSEVPQNLSASRPQDRQFILSSKKLLLSDSGFYLCAWSGIQGAGETQYFGPGTRLLVL.

The chain links TRBV30 to TRBJ1-6; 7 nucleotides agree with TRBD1. The CDR3 totals 15 residues. With V trimmed by 0 bases and J by 10 bases, 9 bases remained unmatched. Germline-derived CDR1 and CDR2 are GTSNPN and SVGIG (reference sequence). The CDR3 DNA is TGTGCCTGGAGTGTACACCAAGGGGGCGGCTCACCCCTCCACTTT. Translated, it gives CAWSVHQGGGSPLHF.

The V gene is TRBV10-3, the J gene TRBJ2-6; D not certain. This CDR3 is built from 16 residues. From germline, CDR1 is ENHRY and CDR2 SYGVKD. V lost 10 bases and J lost 0, with 16 bases in between. CDR3 sequence (DNA): TGTGCCAATGACGAGAGAGACTTCTCTGGGGCCAACGTCCTGACTTTC. It yields the protein CANDERDFSGANVLTF.

The table lists this clone with a count of one. The chain combines TRBV5-4 with TRBJ1-1, with D perhaps TRBD1 (5 bases). This CDR3 spans 13 amino acids. Trimming removed 4 bases at V and 3 bases at J, with 10 bases between. The germline CDR1 and CDR2 sequences are SGHNT and YYREEE (reference sequence). DNA of the CDR3: TGTGCCAGCAGCCTCGGAGGGGACACTGAAGCTTTCTTT. Translating gives CASSLGGDTEAFF.

The chain carries TRBV7-9 and TRBJ1-4, with D perhaps TRBD1 (5 bases). Germline CDR1 is SEHNR and CDR2 is FQNEAQ (reference sequence). The CDR3 length is 14 residues. Trimming took 5 bases from V and 5 from J, leaving 12 bases between them. CDR3 bases: TGTGCCAGCAGCCTGGGGGGGACGAATGAAAAACTGTTTTTT. This gives the protein CASSLGGTNEKLFF.

This clone turned up a few times. CDR3 in DNA: TGTGCCAGCAGCCCATGGGCCGTTGGAATCGATGAGCAGTTCTTC. Its protein is CASSPWAVGIDEQFF. The V and J genes are TRBV7-3 and TRBJ2-1; D is ambiguous. CDR1 and CDR2 (germline): SGHTA, FQGTGA. Trimming shortened V by 5 bases and J by 8 bases, and 19 bases separated the two germline ends. The CDR3 consists of 15 residues.

This clone appeared a single time. The J gene is TRBJ2-5, the V gene TRBV7-2; the match to TRBD2 covers 7 bases. Germline V gene lookup returns CDR1 SGHTA and CDR2 FQGNSA. The V gene end was trimmed by 5 bases and the J gene end by 2 bases; junction bases not matched to a gene: 5. The CDR3 is 14 amino acids. The CDR3 DNA reads TGTGCCAGCAGCAAATCTAGCGGACAAGAGACCCAGTACTTC. Protein product: CASSKSSGQETQYF.

The genes are TRBV9 and TRBJ2-5; possibly TRBD1 for D (6 bases). Germline V CDR1 and CDR2: SGDLS, YYNGEE. CDR3 length equals 16 residues. Trimming stripped 4 bases from V and 5 bases from J, with 21 bases between. The CDR3: CASSLGASSPGETQYF. CDR3 coding DNA: TGTGCCAGCAGCCTGGGGGCCTCCTCCCCTGGGGAGACCCAGTACTTC.

The genes are TRBV18 and TRBJ1-1, with D maybe TRBD1 (6 bases). The CDR3 is 15 residues long. Germline-derived CDR1 and CDR2 are KGHSH and LQKENI. V was pared by 3 bases and J by 5 bases, with 16 bases between. This CDR3 is CASSPPQGGRTEAFF. CDR3 nucleotide sequence: TGTGCCAGCTCACCTCCACAGGGAGGGCGAACTGAAGCTTTCTTT.

The V gene is TRBV11-3, the J gene TRBJ2-1; TRBD2 might be the D (6 bases). This CDR3 has 16 amino acids. With 1 base removed from V and 0 bases from J, the gap between germline ends came to 10 bases. The V gene's germline CDR1 is SGHNT and CDR2 YENEEA. The CDR3 region has the DNA TGTGCCAGCAGCTTAGGTGGCGGGACCTCCTACAATGAGCAGTTCTTC. Amino acids: CASSLGGGTSYNEQFF.

V gene TRBV5-5 combines with J gene TRBJ1-1, with 7 bases aligning to TRBD1. The CDR3 spans 14 residues. V shed 5 bases and J 1 base; nucleotides not matched to a gene: 5. In germline, CDR1 is SGHKS, CDR2 YYEKEE (reference sequence). CDR3 region: CASSWTGWNTEAFF. For the CDR3, the DNA is TGTGCCAGCAGTTGGACAGGTTGGAACACTGAAGCTTTCTTT. The full variable domain, completed using reference TRBV5-5 and TRBJ1-1, is DAGVTQSPTHLIKTRGQQVTLRCSPISGHKSVSWYQQVLGQGPQFIFQYYEKEERGRGNFPDRFSARQFPNYSSELNVNALLLGDSALYLCASSWTGWNTEAFFGQGTRLTVV.